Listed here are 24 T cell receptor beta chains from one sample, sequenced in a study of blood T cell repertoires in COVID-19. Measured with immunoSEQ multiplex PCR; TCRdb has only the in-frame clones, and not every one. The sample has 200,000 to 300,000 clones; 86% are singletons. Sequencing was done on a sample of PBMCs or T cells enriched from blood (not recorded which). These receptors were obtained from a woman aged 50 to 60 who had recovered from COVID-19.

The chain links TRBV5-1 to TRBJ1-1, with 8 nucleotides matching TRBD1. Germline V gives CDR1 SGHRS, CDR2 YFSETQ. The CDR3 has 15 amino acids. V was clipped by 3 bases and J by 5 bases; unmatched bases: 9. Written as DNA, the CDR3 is TGCGCCAGCAGCTCGGGAACAGGGGGTGGGACTGAAGCTTTCTTT. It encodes CASSSGTGGGTEAFF.

In DNA form, the CDR3 reads TGTGCCAGCAGCCAAGAACAGGGGGGCTACGAGCAGTACTTC. Amino acids: CASSQEQGGYEQYF. The genes are TRBV4-2 and TRBJ2-7; 8 positions agree with TRBD1. Unmatched junction bases numbered 1, after V lost 0 bases and J lost 3 bases. This CDR3 contains 14 residues. The germline V gene encodes CDR1 LGHNA and CDR2 YNFKEQ.

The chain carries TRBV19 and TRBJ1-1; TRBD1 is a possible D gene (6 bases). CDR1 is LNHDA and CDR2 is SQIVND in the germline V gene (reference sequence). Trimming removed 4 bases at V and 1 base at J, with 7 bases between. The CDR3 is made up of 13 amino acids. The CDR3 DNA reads TGTGCCAGTAGTACCAGGGGGAACACTGAAGCTTTCTTT. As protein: CASSTRGNTEAFF. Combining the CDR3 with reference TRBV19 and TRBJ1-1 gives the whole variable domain DGGITQSPKYLFRKEGQNVTLSCEQNLNHDAMYWYRQDPGQGLRLIYYSQIVNDFQKGDIAEGYSVSREKKESFPLTVTSAQKNPTAFYLCASSTRGNTEAFFGQGTRLTVV.

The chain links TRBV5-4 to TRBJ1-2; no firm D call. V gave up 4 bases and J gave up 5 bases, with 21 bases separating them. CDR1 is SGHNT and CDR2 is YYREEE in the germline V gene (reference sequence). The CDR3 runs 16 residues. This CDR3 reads CASSPNLAEGSYGYTF. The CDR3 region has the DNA TGTGCCAGCAGCCCCAATCTAGCGGAGGGAAGTTATGGCTACACCTTC.

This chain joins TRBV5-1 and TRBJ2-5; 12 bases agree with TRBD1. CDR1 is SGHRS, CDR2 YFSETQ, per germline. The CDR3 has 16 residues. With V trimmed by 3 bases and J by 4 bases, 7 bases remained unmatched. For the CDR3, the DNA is TGCGCCAGCAGCTACGGGACAGGGGGCGGGGGAGAGACCCAGTACTTC. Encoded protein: CASSYGTGGGGETQYF.

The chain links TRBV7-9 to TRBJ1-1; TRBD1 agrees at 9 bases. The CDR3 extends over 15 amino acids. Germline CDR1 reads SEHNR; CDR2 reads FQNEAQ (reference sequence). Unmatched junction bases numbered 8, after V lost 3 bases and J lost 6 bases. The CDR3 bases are TGTGCCAGCAGCTTTCCGGACAGGGGATCGGCTGAAGCTTTCTTT. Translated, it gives CASSFPDRGSAEAFF.

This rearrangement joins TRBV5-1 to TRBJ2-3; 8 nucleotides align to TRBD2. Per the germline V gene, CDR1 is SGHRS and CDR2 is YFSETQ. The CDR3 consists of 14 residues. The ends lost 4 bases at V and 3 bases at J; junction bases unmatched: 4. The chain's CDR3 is CASSPSGGTDTQYF. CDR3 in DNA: TGCGCCAGCAGCCCAAGCGGGGGAACAGATACGCAGTATTTT.

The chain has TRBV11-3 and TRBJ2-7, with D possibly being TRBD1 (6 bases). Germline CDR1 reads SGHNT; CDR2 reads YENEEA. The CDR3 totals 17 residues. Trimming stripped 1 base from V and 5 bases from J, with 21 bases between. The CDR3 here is CASSLAWDNQSAHEQYF. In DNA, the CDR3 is TGTGCCAGCAGCTTAGCTTGGGACAACCAGAGCGCTCACGAGCAGTACTTC.

CDR3 in amino acids: CASSLLRATNEKLFF. As DNA, the CDR3 is TGTGCCAGCAGTTTACTTCGGGCAACTAATGAAAAACTGTTTTTT. V usage is TRBV27 and J usage is TRBJ1-4; D gene uncertain. CDR3 length equals 15 residues. Germline V gene sequence: CDR1 MNHEY, CDR2 SMNVEV (reference sequence). Deletions cut 2 bases from V and 0 bases from J, with 7 bases between.

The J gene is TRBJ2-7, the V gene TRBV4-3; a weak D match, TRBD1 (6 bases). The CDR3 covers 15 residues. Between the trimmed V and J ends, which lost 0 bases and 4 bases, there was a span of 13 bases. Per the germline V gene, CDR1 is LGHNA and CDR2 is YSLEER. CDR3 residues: CASSQELGAGYEQYF. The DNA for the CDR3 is TGCGCCAGCAGCCAAGAGTTGGGGGCTGGGTACGAGCAGTACTTC.

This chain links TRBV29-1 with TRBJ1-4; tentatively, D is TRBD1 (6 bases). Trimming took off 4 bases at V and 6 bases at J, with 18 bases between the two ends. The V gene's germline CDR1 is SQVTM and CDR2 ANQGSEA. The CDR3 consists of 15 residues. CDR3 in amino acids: CSVVSVSRGYEKLFF. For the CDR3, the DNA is TGCAGCGTTGTATCAGTCAGCAGGGGCTATGAAAAACTGTTTTTT. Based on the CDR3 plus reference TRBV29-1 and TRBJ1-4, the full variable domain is SAVISQKPSRDICQRGTSLTIQCQVDSQVTMMFWYRQQPGQSLTLIATANQGSEATYESGFVIDKFPISRPNLTFSTLTVSNMSPEDSSIYLCSVVSVSRGYEKLFFGSGTQLSVL.

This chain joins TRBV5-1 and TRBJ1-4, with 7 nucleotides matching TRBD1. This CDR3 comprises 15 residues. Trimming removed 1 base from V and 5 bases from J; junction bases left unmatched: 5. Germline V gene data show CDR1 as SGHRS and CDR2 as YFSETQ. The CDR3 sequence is CASSLPEDRNEKLFF. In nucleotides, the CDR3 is TGCGCCAGCAGCTTGCCCGAGGACAGGAATGAAAAACTGTTTTTT.

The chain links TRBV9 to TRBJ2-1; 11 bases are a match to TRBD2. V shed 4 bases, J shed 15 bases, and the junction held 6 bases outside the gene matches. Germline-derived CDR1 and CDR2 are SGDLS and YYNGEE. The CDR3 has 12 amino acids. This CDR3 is CASSSTSGAPFF. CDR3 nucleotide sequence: TGTGCCAGCAGCTCGACTAGCGGGGCGCCGTTCTTC. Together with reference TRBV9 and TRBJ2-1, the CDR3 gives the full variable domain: DSGVTQTPKHLITATGQRVTLRCSPRSGDLSVYWYQQSLDQGLQFLIQYYNGEERAKGNILERFSAQQFPDLHSELNLSSLELGDSALYFCASSSTSGAPFFGPGTRLTVL.

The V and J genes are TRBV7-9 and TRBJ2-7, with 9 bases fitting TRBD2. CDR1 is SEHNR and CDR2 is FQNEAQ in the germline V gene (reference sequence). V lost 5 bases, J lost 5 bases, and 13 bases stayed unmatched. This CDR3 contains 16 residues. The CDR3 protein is CASSPSVSGRVHEQYF. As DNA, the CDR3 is TGTGCCAGCAGCCCCTCGGTTAGCGGGAGAGTCCACGAGCAGTACTTC.

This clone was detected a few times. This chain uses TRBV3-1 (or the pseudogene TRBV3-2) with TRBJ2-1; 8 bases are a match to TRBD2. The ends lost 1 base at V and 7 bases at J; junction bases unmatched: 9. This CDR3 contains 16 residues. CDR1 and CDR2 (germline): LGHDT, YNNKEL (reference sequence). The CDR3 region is CASSQARGRYGNEQFF. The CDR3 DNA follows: TGTGCCAGCAGCCAAGCCCGCGGGAGGTATGGGAATGAGCAGTTCTTC.

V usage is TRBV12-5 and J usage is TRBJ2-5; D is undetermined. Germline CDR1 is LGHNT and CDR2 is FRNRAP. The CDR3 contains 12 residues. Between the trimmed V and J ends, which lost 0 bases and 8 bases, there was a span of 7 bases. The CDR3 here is CASGLVSTTQYF. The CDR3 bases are TGTGCTAGTGGTTTGGTAAGCACCACCCAGTACTTC.

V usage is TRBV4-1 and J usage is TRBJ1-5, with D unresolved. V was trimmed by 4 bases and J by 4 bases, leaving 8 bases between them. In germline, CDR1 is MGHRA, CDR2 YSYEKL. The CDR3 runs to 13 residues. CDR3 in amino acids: CASSRVENQPQHF. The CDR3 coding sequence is TGCGCCAGCAGCCGCGTGGAGAATCAGCCCCAGCATTTT.

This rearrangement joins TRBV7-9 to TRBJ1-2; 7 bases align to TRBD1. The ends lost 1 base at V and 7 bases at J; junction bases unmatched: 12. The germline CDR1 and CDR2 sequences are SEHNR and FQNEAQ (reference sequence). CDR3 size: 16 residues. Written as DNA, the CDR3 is TGTGCCAGCAGCTTAGATCTAAGAAGGGGGCGGGGTGGCTACACCTTC. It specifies CASSLDLRRGRGGYTF. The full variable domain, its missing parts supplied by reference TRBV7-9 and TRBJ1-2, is DTGVSQNPRHKITKRGQNVTFRCDPISEHNRLYWYRQTLGQGPEFLTYFQNEAQLEKSRLLSDRFSAERPKGSFSTLEIQRTEQGDSAMYLCASSLDLRRGRGGYTFGSGTRLTVV.

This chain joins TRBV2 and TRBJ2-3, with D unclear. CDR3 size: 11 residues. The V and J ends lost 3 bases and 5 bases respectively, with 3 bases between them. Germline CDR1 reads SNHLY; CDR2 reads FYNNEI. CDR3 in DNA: TGTGCCAGCAGTGACCAAGATACGCAGTATTTT. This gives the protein CASSDQDTQYF. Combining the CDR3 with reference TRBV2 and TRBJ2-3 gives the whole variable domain EPEVTQTPSHQVTQMGQEVILRCVPISNHLYFYWYRQILGQKVEFLVSFYNNEISEKSEIFDDQFSVERPDGSNFTLKIRSTKLEDSAMYFCASSDQDTQYFGPGTRLTVL.

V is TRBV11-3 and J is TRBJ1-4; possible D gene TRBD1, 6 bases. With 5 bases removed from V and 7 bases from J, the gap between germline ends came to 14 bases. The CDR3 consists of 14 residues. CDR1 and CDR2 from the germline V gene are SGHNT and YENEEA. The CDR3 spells CASSRLEGGEKLFF. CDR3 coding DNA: TGTGCCAGCAGCCGACTGGAAGGGGGTGAAAAACTGTTTTTT. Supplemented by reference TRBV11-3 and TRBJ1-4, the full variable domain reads EAGVVQSPRYKIIEKKQPVAFWCNPISGHNTLYWYLQNLGQGPELLIRYENEEAVDDSQLPKDRFSAERLKGVDSTLKIQPAELGDSAVYLCASSRLEGGEKLFFGSGTQLSVL.

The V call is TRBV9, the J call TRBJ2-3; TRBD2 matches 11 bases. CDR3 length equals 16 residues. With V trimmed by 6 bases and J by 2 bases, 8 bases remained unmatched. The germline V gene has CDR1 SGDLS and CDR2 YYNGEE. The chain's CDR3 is CASTATSGGYTDTQYF. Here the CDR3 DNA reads TGTGCCAGCACCGCCACTAGCGGGGGATACACAGATACGCAGTATTTT.

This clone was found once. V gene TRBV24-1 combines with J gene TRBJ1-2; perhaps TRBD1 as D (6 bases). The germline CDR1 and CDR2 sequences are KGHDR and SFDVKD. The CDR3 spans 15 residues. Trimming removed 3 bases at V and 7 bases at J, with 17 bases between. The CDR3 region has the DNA TGTGCCACCAGTGATCCAACCCGTCGACAGGCTGGCTACACCTTC. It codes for CATSDPTRRQAGYTF.

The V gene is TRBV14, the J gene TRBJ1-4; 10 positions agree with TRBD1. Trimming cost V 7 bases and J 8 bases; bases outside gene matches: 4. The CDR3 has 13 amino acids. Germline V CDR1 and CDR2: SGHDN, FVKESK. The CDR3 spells CASTGTGVEKLFF. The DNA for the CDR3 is TGTGCCAGCACCGGGACAGGGGTAGAAAAACTGTTTTTT.

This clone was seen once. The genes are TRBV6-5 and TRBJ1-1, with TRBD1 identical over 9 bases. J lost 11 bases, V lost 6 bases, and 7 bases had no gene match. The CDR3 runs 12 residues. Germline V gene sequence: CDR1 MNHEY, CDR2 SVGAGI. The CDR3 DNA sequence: TGTGCCAGCAGAGAGGACAGGGGAATGGCTTTCTTT. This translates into CASREDRGMAFF.